The source of this T cell receptor beta chain is a study of T cell responses to AZD1222 COVID-19 vaccine. Repertoires were generated with immunoSEQ multiplex PCR, while TCRdb's copy carries only in-frame clones and drops some. The repertoire holds approximately 150,000 clones, with around 90% as singletons. The CDR3 loop spans 15 amino acids. Germline-derived CDR1 and CDR2 are LGHDT and YNNKEL (reference sequence). V gave up 1 base and J gave up 4 bases, with 11 bases separating them. The sequenced sample was peripheral blood, obtained on day 0 of AZD1222 vaccination. The receptor was isolated from an adult in good health. The chain recombines TRBV3-1 (or the pseudogene TRBV3-2) with TRBJ1-5; D is undetermined. The CDR3 here is CASSQAATENQPQHF. CDR3 bases: TGTGCCAGCAGCCAAGCCGCCACGGAGAATCAGCCCCAGCATTTT.